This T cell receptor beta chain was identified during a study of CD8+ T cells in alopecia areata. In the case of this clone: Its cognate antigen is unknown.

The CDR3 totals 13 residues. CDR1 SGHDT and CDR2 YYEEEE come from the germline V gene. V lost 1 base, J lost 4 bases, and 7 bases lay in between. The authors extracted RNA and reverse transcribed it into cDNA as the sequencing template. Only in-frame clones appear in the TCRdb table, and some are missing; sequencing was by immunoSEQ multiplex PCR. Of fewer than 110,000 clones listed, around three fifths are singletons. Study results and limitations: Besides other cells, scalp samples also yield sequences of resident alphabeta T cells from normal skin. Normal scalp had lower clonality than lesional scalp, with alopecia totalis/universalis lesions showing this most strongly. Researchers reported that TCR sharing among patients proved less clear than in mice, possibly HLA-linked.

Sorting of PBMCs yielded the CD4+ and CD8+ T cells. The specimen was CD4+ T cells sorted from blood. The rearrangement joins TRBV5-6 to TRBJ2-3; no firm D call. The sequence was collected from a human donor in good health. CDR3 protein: CASSLSPPDTQYF. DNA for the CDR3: TGTGCCAGCAGCTTGTCCCCGCCAGATACGCAGTATTTT.